The sequence of this T cell receptor beta chain was determined in a study of blood T cells in healthy people across ages. In the study overall: Roughly one uniquely barcoded beta molecule per two T cells was captured. Findings and limits, study-wide: Compared with aged donors, long-lived donors showed fewer expanded clones, suggesting selection.

PCR was performed a second time for roughly 7 to 11 cycles using a sample-barcoded 5' primer and a J-beta primer mix. A 12-random-nucleotide template-switch adaptor tagged each cDNA molecule. TCRdb reprocessed the 5' RACE reads with MiXCR, giving one entry per CDR3 protein. The repertoire holds about 630,000 distinct CDR3 sequences, about 21% seen once, with approximately 3.7% in the top ten. Per individual sample, total RNA of at least 5 micrograms was extracted. This CDR3 is built from 16 residues. CDR1 and CDR2 from the germline V gene are SGHRS and YFSETQ. With V trimmed by 3 bases and J by 5 bases, 7 bases remained unmatched. Notes on this clonotype: No antigen is known for it.

This receptor was identified in a man in his 70s in good health. Sequencing was performed on blood. This chain joins TRBV5-1 and TRBJ2-5, with 13 nucleotides matching TRBD2. DNA of the CDR3: TGCGCCAGCAGCTGGAGTGGACTAGCGGGAGTCGAGACCCAGTACTTC. It encodes CASSWSGLAGVETQYF.